One TCR beta chain is described in this entry. Its antigen is not known. CDR1 SGHTS and CDR2 YDEGEE come from the germline V gene. There are 11 residues in the CDR3. The V gene lost 1 base and the J gene lost 7 bases, with 6 bases spanning the gap. This sample is drawn from a study of regulatory T cells in long-lasting Graves disease. Study-wide results and caveats: More public clonotypes were shared by persistent patients (fewer than 3,000) than by new patients (approximately 990). Preferential use of TRBV28, TRBJ1-2 and TRBJ2-5 was seen in persistent disease.

The time point here: newly diagnosed GD, antithyroid drugs for less than 3 months. PBMC RNA was the source of the TCR library. Building the TCR beta libraries relied on iRepertoire HTBI primers, and CDR3 regions underwent Arm-PCR. Using its own MiXCR run on the multiplex PCR reads, TCRdb lists one record per CDR3 protein. The repertoire consists of approximately 300,000 distinct CDR3 sequences, with 15% to 20% occurring once and the leading ten covering more than 35%. This receptor was taken from a female donor with Graves disease. This specimen consisted of peripheral blood mononuclear cells (PBMCs), obtained at new diagnosis, from a patient treated with antithyroid drugs. V and J are TRBV5-8 and TRBJ2-7; D is ambiguous. CDR3 in amino acids: CASSLYSEQYF. The CDR3 nucleotides read TGTGCCAGCAGCTTGTATTCAGAGCAGTACTTC.